The present TCR beta chain was sequenced within a study of siplizumab effects on memory and regulatory T cells. The CDR3 spans 11 residues. The germline CDR1 and CDR2 sequences are MNHNS and SASEGT. The V gene lost 6 bases and the J gene lost 4 bases, with 4 bases spanning the gap. This table comes from immunoSEQ multiplex PCR, and its TCRdb copy is limited to in-frame clones, with some not included. The table lists some 100,000 clones, around 97% of them singletons. The sequencing input was naive CD4+ T cells sorted from blood. The receptor comes from a human donor in good health. The rearrangement links TRBV6-1 to TRBJ1-5; D is ambiguous. The CDR3 sequence is CASRYNQPQHF. CDR3 nucleotides: TGTGCCAGCAGATATAATCAGCCCCAGCATTTT.